Each of the 26 T cell receptor beta chains below was sequenced from the same sample in a study of T cells in narcolepsy. Assay used: immunoSEQ multiplex PCR; TCRdb lists only in-frame clones, some missing. The sample lists fewer than 40,000 clones, 82% seen once, with 2.5% in the top ten. The sample taken for sequencing was CD45RA- memory CD4+ T cells from PBMCs. The receptors come from a human donor with narcolepsy.

The chain is built from TRBV6-5 and TRBJ1-2; no reliable D call. Per germline, CDR1 MNHEY and CDR2 SVGAGI. Trimming shortened V by 0 bases and J by 6 bases, and 5 bases separated the two germline ends. The CDR3 covers 12 residues. The CDR3 spells CASSYSADGYTF. CDR3 DNA sequence: TGTGCCAGCAGTTACTCGGCGGATGGCTACACCTTC.

This chain joins TRBV6-5 and TRBJ1-1, with no clear D. Germline CDR1 MNHEY, CDR2 SVGAGI. The ends were cut back, 5 bases at V and 6 bases at J, with 13 bases in the middle. The length of the CDR3 is 13 residues. The CDR3 sequence is CASSELNTAEAFF. The CDR3 coding sequence is TGTGCCAGCAGTGAACTAAACACAGCTGAAGCTTTCTTT.

This chain uses TRBV7-2 with TRBJ2-2, with TRBD1 matching over 7 bases. The CDR3 length is 13 residues. V gave up 3 bases and J gave up 6 bases; unmatched junction bases: 1. CDR1 SGHTA and CDR2 FQGNSA come from the germline V gene. The chain's CDR3 is CASSFTGAGELFF. The CDR3 DNA reads as TGTGCCAGCAGCTTCACAGGGGCCGGGGAGCTGTTTTTT. The full variable domain, rest sourced from reference TRBV7-2 and TRBJ2-2, is GAGVSQSPSNKVTEKGKDVELRCDPISGHTALYWYRQSLGQGLEFLIYFQGNSAPDKSGLPSDRFSAERTGGSVSTLTIQRTQQEDSAVYLCASSFTGAGELFFGEGSRLTVL.

V gene TRBV4-1 combines with J gene TRBJ2-1; the match to TRBD2 covers 8 bases. In germline, CDR1 is MGHRA, CDR2 YSYEKL. With V trimmed by 0 bases and J by 9 bases, 13 bases remained unmatched. This CDR3 has 17 residues. The CDR3 bases are TGCGCCAGCAGCCAAGACGACGGGGGGGCCTCGTTCGGTGAGCAGTTCTTC. Amino acid sequence: CASSQDDGGASFGEQFF.

This clone was found once. V gene TRBV30 combines with J gene TRBJ1-4; 8 positions match TRBD1. The germline V gene has CDR1 GTSNPN and CDR2 SVGIG (reference sequence). The CDR3 runs 15 residues. Trimming removed 2 bases from V and 8 bases from J; junction bases left unmatched: 10. The CDR3, as DNA: TGTGCCTGGAGTCCAGGACAGGGTGGGCCGGAAAAACTGTTTTTT. It yields the protein CAWSPGQGGPEKLFF. The variable domain in full, with the rest retrieved from reference TRBV30 and TRBJ1-4, is SQTIHQWPATLVQPVGSPLSLECTVEGTSNPNLYWYRQAAGRGLQLLFYSVGIGQISSEVPQNLSASRPQDRQFILSSKKLLLSDSGFYLCAWSPGQGGPEKLFFGSGTQLSVL.

The chain combines TRBV7-2 with TRBJ2-7; TRBD2 matches at 9 bases. Germline CDR1 is SGHTA and CDR2 is FQGNSA. The CDR3 spans 16 residues. V trimming: 3 bases; J trimming: 4 bases; junction bases outside the gene matches: 10. CDR3 in amino acids: CASSFDRGTSLYEQYF. As DNA, the CDR3 is TGTGCCAGCAGCTTCGATAGGGGGACTAGCTTATACGAGCAGTACTTC.

The chain is built from TRBV28 and TRBJ2-3; D not resolved. The CDR3 runs to 15 residues. V lost 7 bases and J 2 bases, leaving 16 bases between the germline ends. Germline assignment: CDR1 MDHEN and CDR2 SYDVKM. The CDR3 DNA reads TGTGCCAGCACGCCCCCACTACTTAACACAGATACGCAGTATTTT. It codes for CASTPPLLNTDTQYF.

The J gene is TRBJ1-4, the V gene TRBV28, with D maybe TRBD1 (5 bases). Germline V gene sequence: CDR1 MDHEN, CDR2 SYDVKM. The CDR3 length is 16 residues. V was trimmed by 2 bases and J by 0 bases, leaving 10 bases between them. The CDR3 loop reads CASSLNGGATNEKLFF. The CDR3, as DNA: TGTGCCAGCAGTTTAAACGGGGGTGCAACTAATGAAAAACTGTTTTTT.

This clone was seen once. V usage is TRBV19 and J usage is TRBJ2-7; tentative D call: TRBD1 (6 bases). This CDR3 has 14 residues. V shed 3 bases and J shed 5 bases, with 14 bases lying between them. CDR1 and CDR2 (germline): LNHDA, SQIVND (reference sequence). In DNA, the CDR3 is TGTGCCAGTAGTATGAAGGGCAGGGGCAACGAGCAGTACTTC. It encodes CASSMKGRGNEQYF.

V is TRBV7-2 and J is TRBJ2-1; D is perhaps TRBD2 (6 bases). Per germline, CDR1 SGHTA and CDR2 FQGNSA. V lost 4 bases to trimming and J lost 8 bases, with 15 bases between them. The CDR3 spans 14 residues. CDR3 sequence (DNA): TGTGCCAGCAGCTGGGGGACTGCCGGTCATGAGCAGTTCTTC. The encoded protein is CASSWGTAGHEQFF.

This sequence joins TRBV28 and TRBJ2-1; D is possibly TRBD1 (6 bases). The CDR3 has 14 amino acids. Germline-derived CDR1 and CDR2 are MDHEN and SYDVKM. V dropped 6 bases and J dropped 5 bases, with 14 bases sitting between them. Here the CDR3 reads CASREDRSDNEQFF. For the CDR3, the DNA is TGTGCCAGCAGAGAAGACAGGAGCGACAATGAGCAGTTCTTC.

V gene TRBV2 combines with J gene TRBJ1-1; D not certain. The CDR3 length is 13 residues. V was cut by 7 bases and J by 1 base, with 10 bases left in between. Germline loops: CDR1 SNHLY, CDR2 FYNNEI. The CDR3 bases are TGTGCCAGCACTTGGTGGGAGAACACTGAAGCTTTCTTT. Translated: CASTWWENTEAFF. Based on the CDR3 plus reference TRBV2 and TRBJ1-1, the full variable domain is EPEVTQTPSHQVTQMGQEVILRCVPISNHLYFYWYRQILGQKVEFLVSFYNNEISEKSEIFDDQFSVERPDGSNFTLKIRSTKLEDSAMYFCASTWWENTEAFFGQGTRLTVV.

J is TRBJ1-1 and V is TRBV9, with a weak D call TRBD1 (5 bases). There are 15 residues in the CDR3. Trimming stripped 0 bases from V and 7 bases from J, with 16 bases between. The germline V gene has CDR1 SGDLS and CDR2 YYNGEE. For the CDR3, the DNA is TGTGCCAGCAGCGTAGATGAGACTGGGGGTCGTGAAGCTTTCTTT. Protein sequence: CASSVDETGGREAFF.

CDR3 residues: CASSFTRGSTEAFF. DNA of the CDR3: TGTGCCAGCAGCTTTACGAGGGGGTCCACTGAAGCTTTCTTT. The rearrangement links TRBV7-9 to TRBJ1-1; D might be TRBD1 (6 bases). Germline lookup yields CDR1 SEHNR and CDR2 FQNEAQ (reference sequence). CDR3 length: 14 amino acids. Trimming shortened V by 3 bases and J by 4 bases, and 12 bases separated the two germline ends.

This sequence joins TRBV28 and TRBJ2-7, with D possibly called TRBD1 or TRBD2 (6 bases each). CDR3 size: 14 residues. The V gene lost 2 bases and the J gene lost 7 bases, with 15 bases spanning the gap. Germline lookup yields CDR1 MDHEN and CDR2 SYDVKM. This CDR3 reads CASSLQGRTEEQYF. The CDR3 nucleotides read TGTGCCAGCAGTTTACAGGGGAGGACGGAGGAGCAGTACTTC.

The rearrangement links TRBV27 to TRBJ2-7; TRBD2 matches 7 bases. CDR3 length: 14 amino acids. Germline trimming cut 5 bases from V and 3 bases from J; bases unmatched to any gene: 7. The V gene's germline CDR1 is MNHEY and CDR2 SMNVEV (reference sequence). The DNA for the CDR3 is TGTGCCAGCAGTCCAGCGGGACCCTTCTACGAGCAGTACTTC. This gives the protein CASSPAGPFYEQYF.

The chain uses TRBV14 and TRBJ1-1; D not resolved. Trimming removed 1 base from V and 7 bases from J, with 13 bases in between. Germline V gives CDR1 SGHDN, CDR2 FVKESK. The length of the CDR3 is 14 residues. The chain's CDR3 is CASSQGARSLEAFF. The DNA for the CDR3 is TGTGCCAGCAGCCAAGGGGCAAGGTCACTTGAAGCTTTCTTT.

V and J are TRBV7-9 and TRBJ2-7, with TRBD1 identical over 10 bases. The ends lost 1 base at V and 3 bases at J; junction bases unmatched: 12. Germline V gene data show CDR1 as SEHNR and CDR2 as FQNEAQ (reference sequence). The CDR3 loop spans 18 amino acids. The CDR3 nucleotides read TGTGCCAGCAGCTTAGTGGGACGGGGACAGGGGAGAAACTACGAGCAGTACTTC. Protein: CASSLVGRGQGRNYEQYF.

In DNA, the CDR3 is TGTGCCACCAGCAGAGACCGACTGACAGGGCGGGAAGGTCAGCCCCAGCATTTT. Translated, it gives CATSRDRLTGREGQPQHF. The chain joins TRBV15 to TRBJ1-5; 7 bases are shared with TRBD1. The V gene end was trimmed by 0 bases and the J gene end by 6 bases; junction bases not matched to a gene: 14. Germline values: CDR1 LNHNV, CDR2 YYDKDF (reference sequence). This CDR3 is 18 amino acids long.

The chain uses TRBV11-3 and TRBJ2-3; D possibly corresponds to TRBD2 (6 bases). The CDR3 consists of 14 residues. V lost 5 bases and J 6 bases, leaving 15 bases between the germline ends. Germline V gene data show CDR1 as SGHNT and CDR2 as YENEEA. DNA of the CDR3: TGTGCCAGCAGCCCCATCGGTGCGGGGGATACGCAGTATTTT. Translation: CASSPIGAGDTQYF.

In this sample, this clone turned up a few times. The rearrangement links TRBV5-5 to TRBJ1-3, with D maybe TRBD1 (5 bases). Germline values: CDR1 SGHKS, CDR2 YYEKEE (reference sequence). The CDR3 runs 15 residues. V was pared by 0 bases and J by 0 bases, with 7 bases between. The CDR3 spells CASSLAQVSGNTIYF. The CDR3 coding sequence is TGTGCCAGCAGCTTGGCACAGGTCTCTGGAAACACCATATATTTT.

The rearrangement links TRBV5-6 to TRBJ1-2; possibly TRBD1 for D (5 bases). V dropped 6 bases and J dropped 0 bases, with 18 bases sitting between them. This CDR3 is 16 amino acids long. Germline loops: CDR1 SGHDT, CDR2 YYEEEE. As DNA, the CDR3 is TGTGCCAGCACCCCAAATGGGGACCAACCTAACTATGGCTACACCTTC. Its translation: CASTPNGDQPNYGYTF.

The chain employs TRBV7-9 and TRBJ2-7, with D perhaps matching TRBD1 (5 bases). V was trimmed by 3 bases and J by 4 bases, leaving 10 bases between them. Germline CDR1 and CDR2: SEHNR and FQNEAQ (reference sequence). The CDR3 loop spans 13 amino acids. The chain's CDR3 is CASSLGRQYEQYF. DNA of the CDR3: TGTGCCAGCAGCTTGGGCCGACAGTACGAGCAGTACTTC.

Here the CDR3 reads CASSHNGGNFNEQFF. CDR3 in DNA: TGCGCCAGCAGCCACAACGGGGGGAATTTCAATGAGCAGTTCTTC. This rearrangement joins TRBV4-3 to TRBJ2-1; 7 bases fit TRBD2. From germline, CDR1 is LGHNA and CDR2 YSLEER. Trimming at V came to 3 bases and at J to 6 bases, leaving 8 bases not matched to a gene. This CDR3 comprises 15 residues.

V and J are TRBV19 and TRBJ2-1; 7 bases fit TRBD1. V lost 3 bases to trimming and J lost 1 base; unmatched junction nucleotides: 15. CDR1 and CDR2 from the germline V gene are LNHDA and SQIVND (reference sequence). The CDR3 is 19 residues long. CDR3 in amino acids: CASSMWDRYTSVSYNEQFF. CDR3 nucleotide sequence: TGTGCCAGTAGTATGTGGGACAGATACACTAGTGTTTCCTACAATGAGCAGTTCTTC. Variable domain in full (rest from reference TRBV19 and TRBJ2-1): DGGITQSPKYLFRKEGQNVTLSCEQNLNHDAMYWYRQDPGQGLRLIYYSQIVNDFQKGDIAEGYSVSREKKESFPLTVTSAQKNPTAFYLCASSMWDRYTSVSYNEQFFGPGTRLTVL.

The chain couples TRBV18 to TRBJ2-2, with D hard to call. Germline V gene data show CDR1 as KGHSH and CDR2 as LQKENI. Trimming cost V 6 bases and J 1 base, with 18 bases left between them. The CDR3 length is 17 residues. CDR3 residues: CASSPRTLDGNTGELFF. CDR3 nucleotide sequence: TGTGCCAGCTCCCCAAGAACTCTTGACGGGAACACCGGGGAGCTGTTTTTT.